Presented here are 11 T cell receptor beta chains from one specimen sequenced in a study of OX40 agonist ivuxolimab in advanced cancers. The assay was immunoSEQ multiplex PCR, and TCRdb's table has in-frame clones only and misses some. The sample records some 77,000 clones, roughly 87% being singletons. The source was CD4+ or CD8+ T cells sorted from blood, collected in a trial of the OX40 agonist ivuxolimab. These receptors were taken from an adult with an advanced solid tumor such as melanoma, head and neck, liver or kidney cancer.

The CDR3: CASGPGTLNNEQFF. The CDR3 nucleotides are TGTGCCAGCGGCCCGGGGACCCTCAACAATGAGCAGTTCTTC. This chain links TRBV6-5 with TRBJ2-1; D could derive from TRBD1 or TRBD2 (5 bases each). The V end was cut by 8 bases, the J end by 5 bases, with 16 bases between. The CDR3 has 14 residues. Looked up from germline, CDR1 is MNHEY and CDR2 is SVGAGI.

This clone occurred once. V and J are TRBV5-1 and TRBJ1-1; tentatively, D is TRBD1 (5 bases). Germline loops: CDR1 SGHRS, CDR2 YFSETQ. The CDR3 contains 13 residues. V gave up 4 bases and J gave up 1 base, with 8 bases separating them. The CDR3 bases are TGCGCCAGCAGCCTCCAGGGGAACACTGAAGCTTTCTTT. This encodes CASSLQGNTEAFF.

The gene calls are TRBV27 and TRBJ2-1, with D possibly matching TRBD2 (7 bases). The CDR3 sequence is 19 residues long. Per the germline V gene, CDR1 is MNHEY and CDR2 is SMNVEV (reference sequence). V was pared by 2 bases and J by 0 bases, with 20 bases between. CDR3 in amino acids: CASSLGGPGGLSSYNEQFF. DNA of the CDR3: TGTGCCAGCAGTTTAGGAGGACCCGGGGGGCTAAGCTCCTACAATGAGCAGTTCTTC.

This chain uses TRBV5-1 with TRBJ1-2, with a possible D match to TRBD1 (6 bases). The CDR3 loop spans 13 amino acids. CDR1 and CDR2 (germline): SGHRS, YFSETQ. V gave up 0 bases and J gave up 10 bases, with 13 bases separating them. CDR3 nucleotide sequence: TGCGCCAGCAGCTTGGGAGACAGGTCTAACTACACCTTC. It translates to CASSLGDRSNYTF. The full variable domain, completed using reference TRBV5-1 and TRBJ1-2, is KAGVTQTPRYLIKTRGQQVTLSCSPISGHRSVSWYQQTPGQGLQFLFEYFSETQRNKGNFPGRFSGRQFSNSRSEMNVSTLELGDSALYLCASSLGDRSNYTFGSGTRLTVV.

The V gene is TRBV18, the J gene TRBJ2-6; D not certain. The CDR3 extends over 16 amino acids. Germline V CDR1 and CDR2: KGHSH, LQKENI. The V gene lost 0 bases and the J gene lost 0 bases, with 6 bases spanning the gap. The CDR3 coding sequence is TGTGCCAGCTCACCACCGGGGATCTCTGGGGCCAACGTCCTGACTTTC. Its protein product is CASSPPGISGANVLTF.

This chain connects TRBV6-1 to TRBJ2-3; TRBD2 aligns across 7 bases. The CDR3 has 15 amino acids. Trimming cost V 1 base and J 2 bases; bases outside gene matches: 3. CDR1 is MNHNS, CDR2 SASEGT, per germline. Here the CDR3 reads CASSEGLAVTDTQYF. CDR3 nucleotide sequence: TGTGCCAGCAGTGAAGGTCTAGCGGTCACAGATACGCAGTATTTT.

Only a few counts were recorded for this clone. The V call is TRBV30, the J call TRBJ1-1, with D unresolved. CDR1 GTSNPN and CDR2 SVGIG come from the germline V gene (reference sequence). There are 13 residues in the CDR3. V lost 4 bases, J lost 1 base, and 10 bases lay in between. CDR3 protein: CAWIAHPNTEAFF. The CDR3 DNA reads TGTGCCTGGATTGCACACCCGAACACTGAAGCTTTCTTT.

The CDR3 nucleotides read TGTGCCAGCAGCTTGTACCAGGGAGGGACAGATACGCAGTATTTT. Amino acids: CASSLYQGGTDTQYF. The V call is TRBV5-4, the J call TRBJ2-3; 7 bases agree with TRBD2. V lost 1 base to trimming and J lost 3 bases; unmatched junction nucleotides: 5. CDR1 is SGHNT, CDR2 YYREEE, per germline (reference sequence). CDR3 length: 15 amino acids.

The chain couples TRBV30 to TRBJ2-5, with 10 bases identical to TRBD2. Germline loops: CDR1 GTSNPN, CDR2 SVGIG (reference sequence). This CDR3 is built from 14 residues. Trimming removed 8 bases from V and 5 bases from J; junction bases left unmatched: 11. Written as DNA, the CDR3 is TGTGCCGGCCGACTAGCGGGTGGTGATGAGACCCAGTACTTC. The encoded protein is CAGRLAGGDETQYF.

This clone has more than one count but fewer than ten. This chain uses TRBV28 with TRBJ1-3; 8 nucleotides line up with TRBD1. V was clipped by 10 bases and J by 5 bases; unmatched bases: 7. The V gene's germline CDR1 is MDHEN and CDR2 SYDVKM. This CDR3 contains 13 residues. The CDR3 region is CAIGQGGRNTIYF. The CDR3 nucleotides are TGTGCCATCGGACAGGGTGGTCGAAACACCATATATTTT.

This chain joins TRBV5-4 and TRBJ2-1, with TRBD1 as a possible D gene (6 bases). Germline CDR1 reads SGHNT; CDR2 reads YYREEE (reference sequence). Between the trimmed V and J ends, which lost 6 bases and 10 bases, there was a span of 20 bases. The CDR3 loop spans 14 amino acids. In nucleotides, the CDR3 is TGTGCCAGCACGCAAGGGGGTACCGTCAACGAGCAGTTCTTC. Amino acid sequence: CASTQGGTVNEQFF.